This is a list of T cell receptor beta chains from one sample in a study of blood T cells in healthy people across ages. TCRdb independently ran MiXCR on the 5' RACE reads; one entry per CDR3 protein. The sample shows some 1,000,000 distinct CDR3 sequences, approximately 25% of them seen only once. These data also formed part of another study, on T cells of mothers and their children.

The source material was blood. These receptors all come from a girl under 10 years old in good health. CDR3s include the opening cysteine and the closing phenylalanine or tryptophan. Fields, in order: CDR3 protein, V gene, J gene.

CDR3aa: CASSLDRGGSNEQFF
v_gene: TRBV7-2
j_gene: .

CDR3aa: CASRTDSELAKNIQYF
v_gene: TRBV7-9
j_gene: TRBJ2-4

CDR3aa: CASSRRTGRGVSGEQFF
v_gene: TRBV7-2
j_gene: TRBJ2-1

CDR3aa: CASSLAGTGYTEAFF
v_gene: TRBV7-9
j_gene: TRBJ1-1

CDR3aa: CSARDLKQGLTSEQFF
v_gene: TRBV20-1
j_gene: .

CDR3aa: CSVAPREREVEQFF
v_gene: TRBV29-1
j_gene: .

CDR3aa: CAIGQGEVDEQYF
v_gene: TRBV6-6
j_gene: TRBJ2-7

CDR3aa: CASNILTGNNSPLHF
v_gene: TRBV28
j_gene: TRBJ1-6

CDR3aa: CASSSFDRAQETQYF
v_gene: TRBV7-3
j_gene: TRBJ2-5

CDR3aa: CASSLGQINSPLHF
v_gene: TRBV7-2
j_gene: TRBJ1-6

CDR3aa: CASSYSGAPEQETQYF
v_gene: TRBV6-2/TRBV6-3
j_gene: TRBJ2-5

CDR3aa: CASSSLRADEKLFF
v_gene: TRBV28
j_gene: TRBJ1-4

CDR3aa: CSACIGPDTQYF
v_gene: TRBV29-1
j_gene: TRBJ2-3

CDR3aa: CASSFSGFGSGELFF
v_gene: TRBV7-8
j_gene: TRBJ2-2

CDR3aa: CASRPLTDTQYF
v_gene: TRBV2
j_gene: TRBJ2-3

CDR3aa: CSASVGNTEAFF
v_gene: TRBV29-1
j_gene: TRBJ1-1

CDR3aa: CASSKYGTPSQETQYF
v_gene: TRBV11-1
j_gene: TRBJ2-5

CDR3aa: CSVVPYSGNTIYF
v_gene: TRBV29-1
j_gene: TRBJ1-3

CDR3aa: CASSQGGTLNEKLFF
v_gene: TRBV4-1
j_gene: TRBJ1-4

CDR3aa: CASSLEINSPQYF
v_gene: TRBV5-1
j_gene: TRBJ2-5

CDR3aa: CASTLQPRTINTEAFF
v_gene: TRBV6-6
j_gene: TRBJ1-1

CDR3aa: CAISESGTADYEQYF
v_gene: TRBV10-3
j_gene: TRBJ2-7

CDR3aa: CAVLGFSYEQYF
v_gene: TRBV6-1
j_gene: TRBJ2-7

CDR3aa: CASSSAGRGINEQFF
v_gene: TRBV7-9
j_gene: TRBJ2-1

CDR3aa: CSAGPGPGETQYF
v_gene: TRBV20-1
j_gene: TRBJ2-5

CDR3aa: CASRAQLGLGDTQYF
v_gene: TRBV12-3/TRBV12-4
j_gene: TRBJ2-3

CDR3aa: CASSQVQLNGEQFF
v_gene: TRBV14
j_gene: TRBJ2-1

CDR3aa: CASSLRVSGGVADTQYF
v_gene: TRBV7-2
j_gene: TRBJ2-3

CDR3aa: CASSQTGKGYTF
v_gene: TRBV7-2
j_gene: TRBJ1-2

CDR3aa: CASSLFRETQYF
v_gene: TRBV28
j_gene: TRBJ2-5

CDR3aa: CASSVYRLKWEQETQYF
v_gene: TRBV10-2
j_gene: TRBJ2-5

CDR3aa: CASGLGNYGYTF
v_gene: TRBV28
j_gene: TRBJ1-2

CDR3aa: CASTEGPFIDTQYF
v_gene: TRBV4-1
j_gene: TRBJ2-3

CDR3aa: CASSFYGVELETQYF
v_gene: TRBV12-3/TRBV12-4
j_gene: TRBJ2-5

CDR3aa: CASSRIGGQETQYF
v_gene: TRBV27
j_gene: TRBJ2-5

CDR3aa: CASSGPWTSGEQETQYF
v_gene: TRBV12-3/TRBV12-4
j_gene: TRBJ2-5

CDR3aa: CASSFQRGGADTQYF
v_gene: TRBV28
j_gene: TRBJ2-3

CDR3aa: CASSFRDSPRGNEQFF
v_gene: TRBV7-9
j_gene: TRBJ2-1

CDR3aa: CSVAIGESPLHF
v_gene: TRBV29-1
j_gene: TRBJ1-6

CDR3aa: CASSDAGGPGNEQFF
v_gene: TRBV9
j_gene: TRBJ2-1

CDR3aa: CASGLAGAGEQYF
v_gene: TRBV7-9
j_gene: TRBJ2-5

CDR3aa: CSVETSSAWTQYF
v_gene: TRBV29-1
j_gene: TRBJ2-5

CDR3aa: CASSLDRDGEQYF
v_gene: TRBV7-3
j_gene: TRBJ2-7

CDR3aa: CASTYTGGYTF
v_gene: TRBV7-9
j_gene: TRBJ1-2

CDR3aa: CSARDLVDTQYF
v_gene: TRBV20-1
j_gene: TRBJ2-3

CDR3aa: CASSQDRASYNEQFF
v_gene: TRBV4-3
j_gene: TRBJ2-1

CDR3aa: CASSDSNGEYEQYF
v_gene: TRBV2
j_gene: .